This T cell receptor beta chain was retrieved from a study of post-analysis software for immune sequencing data. This clonotype was recorded a few times. Its target is unknown. TCR beta cDNA libraries had unique molecular identifiers. TCRdb reprocessed the PCR reads via MiXCR and lists one record per CDR3 protein. The sample yields fewer than 900,000 distinct CDR3 sequences, 46% seen once. This CDR3 contains 19 residues. With 6 bases removed from V and 0 bases from J, the gap between germline ends came to 24 bases. CDR1 is MNHNS and CDR2 is SASEGT in the germline V gene. Study-level findings and limits: Roughly 5 TRBV segments occurring more often in patients than controls included TRBV5-6, TRBV5-1 and TRBV20-1.

The gene calls are TRBV6-1 and TRBJ2-1; a possible D gene is TRBD2 (6 bases). The material sequenced was blood. This clonotype originated in a girl between 5 and 17 years old with multiple sclerosis. CDR3 sequence reads: CASSLGTAQYRTSYNEQFF. In nucleotides, the CDR3 is TGTGCCAGCAGCCTGGGGACTGCACAATATCGTACCTCCTACAATGAGCAGTTCTTC.